Presented here are 24 T cell receptor beta chains from one specimen sequenced in a study of OX40 agonist ivuxolimab in advanced cancers. Profiling relied on immunoSEQ multiplex PCR, and the TCRdb table lists in-frame clones only, not all of them. The profile shows 20,000 to 25,000 clones, 70% to 90% of them singletons. The material sequenced was CD4+ or CD8+ T cells sorted from blood, taken in a trial of the OX40 agonist ivuxolimab. These receptors originate from an adult with an advanced solid tumor such as melanoma, head and neck, liver or kidney cancer.

The rearrangement joins TRBV10-3 to TRBJ1-2; no clear D gene. Germline V gives CDR1 ENHRY, CDR2 SYGVKD. The CDR3 length is 13 residues. The ends were cut back, 0 bases at V and 4 bases at J, with 6 bases in the middle. The CDR3 here is CAISESVGYGYTF. The CDR3 bases are TGTGCCATCAGTGAGTCGGTTGGCTATGGCTACACCTTC.

The V gene is TRBV9, the J gene TRBJ2-7, with D possibly matching TRBD2 (5 bases). CDR1 is SGDLS and CDR2 is YYNGEE in the germline V gene. With 0 bases removed from V and 3 bases from J, the gap between germline ends came to 10 bases. The CDR3 has 14 amino acids. The CDR3 here is CASSVGVASYEQYF. The DNA for the CDR3 is TGTGCCAGCAGCGTAGGGGTAGCGAGCTACGAGCAGTACTTC.

In nucleotides, the CDR3 is TGTGCCAGCTCACCAACGAACGACAGGGTCTTGACCTACGAGCAGTACTTC. It specifies CASSPTNDRVLTYEQYF. The chain has TRBV18 and TRBJ2-7, with 7 positions matching TRBD1. The V gene's germline CDR1 is KGHSH and CDR2 LQKENI. V lost 2 bases, J lost 2 bases, and 12 bases stayed unmatched. CDR3 length equals 17 residues.

The rearrangement joins TRBV19 to TRBJ1-5, with D unresolved. CDR1 and CDR2 from the germline V gene are LNHDA and SQIVND (reference sequence). Trimming took off 3 bases at V and 2 bases at J, with 11 bases between the two ends. This CDR3 region has 15 residues. CDR3 coding DNA: TGTGCCAGTAGTATTATGGGGTATGGCAATCAGCCCCAGCATTTT. Protein product: CASSIMGYGNQPQHF.

The CDR3 nucleotides read TGTGCCAGTAGTATAGTTTCCGGGAGCTACTACGAGCAGTACTTC. It translates to CASSIVSGSYYEQYF. The chain joins TRBV19 to TRBJ2-7; D is perhaps TRBD2 (6 bases). Germline V gene data show CDR1 as LNHDA and CDR2 as SQIVND (reference sequence). This CDR3 has 15 residues. The ends were cut back, 1 base at V and 3 bases at J, with 13 bases in the middle.

This sequence joins TRBV19 and TRBJ1-1; 7 bases align to TRBD1. Germline assignment: CDR1 LNHDA and CDR2 SQIVND (reference sequence). This CDR3 has 14 residues. The junction had 8 bases not matched to a gene; V was cut back by 9 bases and J by 1 base. CDR3 bases: TGTGCCAGCCAGCGGGACAGAGCGAACACTGAAGCTTTCTTT. This sequence encodes CASQRDRANTEAFF.

The chain couples TRBV27 to TRBJ1-5; D is uncertain. Germline lookup yields CDR1 MNHEY and CDR2 SMNVEV (reference sequence). V lost 1 base, J lost 4 bases, and 5 bases lay in between. This CDR3 contains 13 residues. The CDR3 DNA is TGTGCCAGCAGTTTATTCTGGAATCAGCCCCAGCATTTT. Its translation: CASSLFWNQPQHF.

The chain is built from TRBV15 and TRBJ1-1; TRBD1 might be the D (5 bases). The CDR3 loop spans 17 amino acids. V lost 0 bases and J 0 bases, leaving 14 bases between the germline ends. CDR1 LNHNV and CDR2 YYDKDF come from the germline V gene (reference sequence). CDR3 residues: CATSREGTGFLNTEAFF. The DNA for the CDR3 is TGTGCCACCAGCAGAGAGGGAACAGGATTTTTGAACACTGAAGCTTTCTTT.

The rearrangement uses TRBV5-6 and TRBJ2-1; 9 bases fit TRBD2. This CDR3 region has 15 residues. The V segment lost 3 bases and the J segment 4 bases; nucleotides outside the gene matches: 5. In germline, CDR1 is SGHDT, CDR2 YYEEEE. The CDR3 reads CASSSGTSSYNEQFF. Written as DNA, the CDR3 is TGTGCCAGCAGCTCCGGGACTAGCTCATACAATGAGCAGTTCTTC.

This clone occurred a few times. The chain has TRBV19 and TRBJ1-5; 12 positions match TRBD1. Per the germline V gene, CDR1 is LNHDA and CDR2 is SQIVND (reference sequence). The CDR3 loop spans 16 amino acids. Trimming cost V 8 bases and J 6 bases; bases outside gene matches: 11. CDR3: CASAPGQGARGQPQHF. The CDR3 DNA reads TGTGCCAGTGCCCCGGGACAGGGGGCGCGAGGTCAGCCCCAGCATTTT.

The chain is built from TRBV21-1 and TRBJ1-1. TRBV21-1 is a known pseudogene. The CDR3 contains 13 residues. In DNA, the CDR3 is TGTGCCAGCAGCAAATTGCCGGGAAGTCCCGCTTTCTTT. Translating gives CASSKLPGSPAFF.

This sequence joins TRBV7-9 and TRBJ2-6; D is unresolved. The length of the CDR3 is 19 residues. CDR1 is SEHNR, CDR2 FQNEAQ, per germline (reference sequence). The V end was cut by 6 bases, the J end by 0 bases, with 21 bases between. This CDR3 reads CASSSSPGQRPSGANVLTF. As DNA, the CDR3 is TGTGCCAGCAGTTCGTCCCCGGGCCAGAGACCCTCTGGGGCCAACGTCCTGACTTTC.

The V gene is TRBV9, the J gene TRBJ2-1, with a possible D match to TRBD2 (5 bases). V lost 0 bases and J 6 bases, leaving 16 bases between the germline ends. This CDR3 comprises 16 residues. Looked up from germline, CDR1 is SGDLS and CDR2 is YYNGEE. CDR3 amino acids: CASSVGLAPLGNEQFF. The CDR3 DNA reads as TGTGCCAGCAGCGTAGGCCTAGCACCTCTGGGCAATGAGCAGTTCTTC.

The chain carries TRBV20-1 and TRBJ2-3, with D hard to call. Per the germline V gene, CDR1 is DFQATT and CDR2 is SNEGSKA (reference sequence). There are 11 residues in the CDR3. V shed 5 bases and J shed 6 bases, with 9 bases lying between them. CDR3 loop: CSALGLDTQYF. The CDR3 nucleotides are TGCAGTGCTTTGGGCCTTGATACGCAGTATTTT.

The chain combines TRBV2 with TRBJ1-5; D might be TRBD1 (6 bases). The CDR3 totals 15 residues. Looked up from germline, CDR1 is SNHLY and CDR2 is FYNNEI. Trimming stripped 2 bases from V and 6 bases from J, with 14 bases between. The CDR3 sequence is CASSELPQGSQPQHF. In DNA form, the CDR3 reads TGTGCCAGCAGTGAACTCCCACAGGGTAGTCAGCCCCAGCATTTT.

The gene calls are TRBV7-8 and TRBJ2-7; the match to TRBD2 covers 10 bases. V dropped 1 base and J dropped 6; count of bases not matched to a gene: 6. CDR1 is SGHVS and CDR2 is FQNEAQ in the germline V gene. The CDR3 extends over 15 amino acids. The CDR3 reads CASSLDSSGSREQYF. CDR3 sequence (DNA): TGTGCCAGCAGCTTAGATTCTAGCGGGAGTCGCGAGCAGTACTTC.

J is TRBJ2-3 and V is TRBV9; 13 positions agree with TRBD2. This CDR3 is 17 amino acids long. V lost 0 bases to trimming and J lost 3 bases; unmatched junction nucleotides: 4. The germline CDR1 and CDR2 sequences are SGDLS and YYNGEE. The CDR3 DNA reads as TGTGCCAGCAGCGTAGAAACTAGCGGGAGGGTGACAGATACGCAGTATTTT. As protein: CASSVETSGRVTDTQYF. Full variable domain (remainder filled in from reference TRBV9 and TRBJ2-3): DSGVTQTPKHLITATGQRVTLRCSPRSGDLSVYWYQQSLDQGLQFLIQYYNGEERAKGNILERFSAQQFPDLHSELNLSSLELGDSALYFCASSVETSGRVTDTQYFGPGTRLTVL.

The chain links TRBV19 to TRBJ1-4; 7 bases agree with TRBD1. Looked up from germline, CDR1 is LNHDA and CDR2 is SQIVND (reference sequence). This CDR3 has 14 amino acids. J gave up 8 bases and V 8 bases, and 11 bases lay outside the gene matches. The CDR3 sequence is CASGGVGGVEKLFF. CDR3 in DNA: TGTGCCAGTGGCGGGGTAGGGGGCGTGGAAAAACTGTTTTTT.

V usage is TRBV4-1 and J usage is TRBJ2-2; TRBD2 aligns across 10 bases. Losses at the gene ends were 3 bases for V and 6 bases for J; bases not matched to a gene: 7. The CDR3 is 16 residues long. CDR1 MGHRA and CDR2 YSYEKL come from the germline V gene. CDR3: CASSQQTSGFAGELFF. The DNA of the CDR3 is TGCGCCAGCAGCCAGCAGACTAGCGGGTTTGCCGGGGAGCTGTTTTTT.

J is TRBJ2-7 and V is TRBV21-1. TRBV21-1 is recorded as a pseudogene. The CDR3 runs 15 residues. The CDR3 sequence is CASSTKPDVRTEQYF. The CDR3 DNA is TGTGCCAGCAGCACAAAACCGGACGTCCGAACCGAGCAGTACTTC.

The chain recombines TRBV7-9 with TRBJ1-4; D is possibly TRBD1 (5 bases). Trimming took 5 bases from V and 5 from J, leaving 12 bases between them. This CDR3 has 14 residues. Per the germline V gene, CDR1 is SEHNR and CDR2 is FQNEAQ (reference sequence). The CDR3 reads CASSPDSLNEKLFF. The CDR3 region has the DNA TGTGCCAGCAGCCCTGACAGCTTGAATGAAAAACTGTTTTTT.

The J gene is TRBJ1-4, the V gene TRBV19; no definite D call. There are 14 residues in the CDR3. V was trimmed by 6 bases and J by 5 bases, leaving 13 bases between them. The germline CDR1 and CDR2 sequences are LNHDA and SQIVND (reference sequence). The DNA of the CDR3 is TGTGCCAGTAGACCGGGAGTGGGAAATGAAAAACTGTTTTTT. Translation: CASRPGVGNEKLFF.

This chain joins TRBV10-3 and TRBJ2-7, with 8 bases lining up with TRBD2. V was clipped by 3 bases and J by 7 bases; unmatched bases: 8. The CDR3 covers 14 residues. CDR1 and CDR2 from the germline V gene are ENHRY and SYGVKD. The CDR3 loop reads CAISDPREGSEQYF. The CDR3 nucleotides are TGTGCCATCAGTGACCCTCGGGAGGGTTCAGAGCAGTACTTC.

The chain joins TRBV19 to TRBJ2-5; 11 bases agree with TRBD2. Germline trimming cut 9 bases from V and 5 bases from J; bases unmatched to any gene: 14. Germline assignment: CDR1 LNHDA and CDR2 SQIVND (reference sequence). The CDR3 contains 16 residues. The CDR3, as DNA: TGTGCCAGCAATCTGGGACTAGCGGAAGTTGGTGAGACCCAGTACTTC. Amino acids: CASNLGLAEVGETQYF.